The 14 T cell receptor beta chains in this list originate from one sample, sequenced in a study of blood T cell repertoires in COVID-19 (TCRdb year 2020). The library was generated by the immunoSEQ multiplex PCR assay. TCRdb mirrors the immuneACCESS table, restricted to in-frame sequences. Some clones are absent from its copies; in checked studies, under half trace to an unresolved V gene, and the reason for the others is unknown. This sample gives roughly 170,000 clones in total; roughly 80% of them show up just once. Jointly, the top ten make up 5.6% of the sample. The sequenced material came from PBMCs or T cells enriched from blood (not recorded which). These receptors originate from a woman aged 40 to 55 with acute COVID-19.

The chain links TRBV29-1 to TRBJ1-2; TRBD1 matches at 7 bases. Germline V gives CDR1 SQVTM, CDR2 ANQGSEA. Losses at the gene ends were 6 bases for V and 1 base for J; bases not matched to a gene: 11. The CDR3 spans 15 residues. The CDR3 protein is CSVALGTAYNYGYTF. In nucleotides, the CDR3 is TGCAGCGTGGCCCTTGGGACAGCGTATAACTATGGCTACACCTTC.

The chain is built from TRBV27 and TRBJ1-2; 10 bases line up with TRBD1. The germline V gene encodes CDR1 MNHEY and CDR2 SMNVEV (reference sequence). CDR3 length: 16 residues. With 6 bases clipped from V and 4 bases from J, the junction kept 11 bases outside the gene matches. CDR3 sequence reads: CASSRQGATPGYGYTF. The CDR3 DNA reads TGTGCCAGCAGCAGACAGGGGGCCACCCCTGGCTATGGCTACACCTTC.

This clone was counted a single time. This chain joins TRBV10-3 and TRBJ2-7; TRBD2 is a possible D gene (5 bases). Germline CDR1 is ENHRY and CDR2 is SYGVKD. Trimming took 2 bases from V and 5 from J, leaving 19 bases between them. This CDR3 region has 16 residues. CDR3: CAISERMTGEKNEQYF. DNA for the CDR3: TGTGCCATCAGTGAGCGTATGACCGGGGAAAAGAACGAGCAGTACTTC.

This rearrangement joins TRBV5-1 to TRBJ2-7; 7 bases are shared with TRBD1. The V gene's germline CDR1 is SGHRS and CDR2 YFSETQ. This CDR3 has 15 amino acids. J lost 3 bases, V lost 3 bases, and 9 bases had no gene match. The CDR3 loop reads CASSWGRQGDYEQYF. CDR3 DNA sequence: TGCGCCAGCAGCTGGGGAAGACAGGGCGACTACGAGCAGTACTTC. The whole variable domain, filled in from reference TRBV5-1 and TRBJ2-7, reads KAGVTQTPRYLIKTRGQQVTLSCSPISGHRSVSWYQQTPGQGLQFLFEYFSETQRNKGNFPGRFSGRQFSNSRSEMNVSTLELGDSALYLCASSWGRQGDYEQYFGPGTRLTVT.

This chain connects TRBV11-3 to TRBJ2-1; weak D call: TRBD1 (6 bases). V gave up 3 bases and J gave up 8 bases, with 11 bases separating them. This CDR3 is built from 13 residues. Germline lookup yields CDR1 SGHNT and CDR2 YENEEA. This CDR3 reads CASSFRQGYEQFF. The CDR3 DNA reads TGTGCCAGCAGCTTCAGGCAGGGGTATGAGCAGTTCTTC.

This clone was picked up one time. This chain links TRBV11-3 with TRBJ1-6, with 9 bases lining up with TRBD1. The J segment lost 7 bases and the V segment lost 5 bases, leaving 3 bases of the junction unmatched. Germline V lookup: CDR1 SGHNT, CDR2 YENEEA. The CDR3 is 14 amino acids. The CDR3 bases are TGTGCCAGCAGCGCCGGGACAGGGAATTCACCCCTCCACTTT. Translating it yields CASSAGTGNSPLHF. Drawing the rest from reference TRBV11-3 and TRBJ1-6, the complete variable domain is EAGVVQSPRYKIIEKKQPVAFWCNPISGHNTLYWYLQNLGQGPELLIRYENEEAVDDSQLPKDRFSAERLKGVDSTLKIQPAELGDSAVYLCASSAGTGNSPLHFGNGTRLTVT.

V usage is TRBV28 and J usage is TRBJ1-2, with D possibly TRBD1 on 5 matching bases. The V end lost 8 bases, the J end lost 8 bases, and 15 bases lay between the germline ends. This CDR3 comprises 12 residues. In germline, CDR1 is MDHEN, CDR2 SYDVKM. For the CDR3, the DNA is TGTGCCAGCTTGGGGCGAACGAGAGGCTACACCTTC. It codes for CASLGRTRGYTF.

This clone came up once. The chain uses TRBV5-6 and TRBJ2-3, with 10 bases fitting TRBD2. The germline V gene encodes CDR1 SGHDT and CDR2 YYEEEE. The V segment lost 0 bases and the J segment 8 bases; nucleotides outside the gene matches: 3. The CDR3 runs 14 residues. The CDR3 spells CASSLALAGVTQYF. The CDR3 nucleotides are TGTGCCAGCAGCTTGGCTCTAGCGGGAGTTACGCAGTATTTT.

The chain links TRBV25-1 to TRBJ1-4; tentatively, D is TRBD1 (5 bases). The germline V and J ends were trimmed by 3 bases and 3 bases, with 11 bases remaining between them. The germline gives CDR1 MGHDK, CDR2 SYGVNS. CDR3 size: 15 residues. The CDR3 sequence is CASSDPRRANEKLFF. For the CDR3, the DNA is TGTGCCAGCAGTGACCCCCGCAGGGCTAATGAAAAACTGTTTTTT.

The chain links TRBV2 to TRBJ2-7; 7 bases agree with TRBD1. The CDR3 totals 15 residues. Germline CDR1 SNHLY, CDR2 FYNNEI. The ends lost 8 bases at V and 0 bases at J; junction bases unmatched: 10. Written as DNA, the CDR3 is TGTGCCAGCCTTGACAGGGCTGCTAGCTCCTACGAGCAGTACGTC. The encoded protein is CASLDRAASSYEQYV.

This clone was seen a single time. This chain's CDR3 is CASSLVDTQYF. CDR3 DNA: TGTGCCAGCAGTCTCGTTGATACGCAGTATTTT. The V and J genes are TRBV25-1 and TRBJ2-3; D remains unclear. V was pared by 5 bases and J by 6 bases, with 6 bases between. CDR1 MGHDK and CDR2 SYGVNS come from the germline V gene. CDR3 size: 11 residues.

The chain combines TRBV30 with TRBJ1-2, with no clear D. Germline assignment: CDR1 GTSNPN and CDR2 SVGIG (reference sequence). The CDR3 has 11 residues. V lost 3 bases to trimming and J lost 5 bases, with 7 bases between them. This chain's CDR3 is CAWRTEYGYTF. The CDR3 region has the DNA TGTGCCTGGAGGACGGAGTATGGCTACACCTTC.

This clone has only one observation. J is TRBJ1-4 and V is TRBV6-5; D remains ambiguous. Trimming took off 2 bases at V and 8 bases at J, with 9 bases between the two ends. The CDR3 runs 13 residues. Looked up from germline, CDR1 is MNHEY and CDR2 is SVGAGI. The CDR3 DNA sequence: TGTGCCAGCAGTTACGAGTTTCACGAAAAACTGTTTTTT. It is translated as CASSYEFHEKLFF.

This chain joins TRBV6-5 and TRBJ2-7; TRBD2 matches at 8 bases. The CDR3 has 14 amino acids. CDR1 and CDR2 (germline): MNHEY, SVGAGI. With V trimmed by 7 bases and J by 0 bases, 5 bases remained unmatched. CDR3 loop: CASILSGNSYEQYF. In DNA, the CDR3 is TGTGCCAGCATCCTTAGCGGGAACTCCTACGAGCAGTACTTC.